Each of the 9 T cell receptor beta chains below was sequenced from the same sample in a study of CD8 T cells in ankylosing spondylitis. TCRdb recomputed calls from the 5' RACE reads with MiXCR, one row per CDR3 protein. The sample has about 220,000 distinct CDR3 sequences; 20% to 30% are singletons. Sequencing input: blood, either unsorted or a sorted T cell fraction (not recorded which). The receptors come from a male donor with ankylosing spondylitis or in good health (not recorded which).

This clonotype occurred many times. V usage is TRBV20-1 and J usage is TRBJ2-3; the D gene is possibly TRBD1 (5 bases). CDR1 and CDR2 from the germline V gene are DFQATT and SNEGSKA (reference sequence). The CDR3 is made up of 14 amino acids. Trimming stripped 1 base from V and 7 bases from J, with 15 bases between. For the CDR3, the DNA is TGCAGTGCTAGAGGGGGCCCTTTCCCCAATACGCAGTATTTT. Encoded protein: CSARGGPFPNTQYF.

The table lists this clonotype with a count of one. CDR3 protein: CASSPKGSRETQYF. CDR3 coding DNA: TGTGCCAGCTCACCCAAGGGGAGTCGGGAGACCCAGTACTTC. This chain links TRBV18 with TRBJ2-5; D could derive from TRBD1 or TRBD2 (5 bases each). V lost 3 bases and J lost 5, with 13 bases in between. Germline V gene lookup returns CDR1 KGHSH and CDR2 LQKENI. CDR3 size: 14 residues.

The rearrangement links TRBV29-1 to TRBJ2-7; tentatively, D is TRBD1 or TRBD2 (7 bases each). Germline CDR1 reads SQVTM; CDR2 reads ANQGSEA. V lost 4 bases, J lost 2 bases, and 12 bases lay in between. The CDR3 runs to 13 residues. This CDR3 is CSVVGRGPYEQYF. Here the CDR3 DNA reads TGCAGCGTTGTAGGGAGGGGGCCCTACGAGCAGTACTTC.

This clonotype occurred a few times. The rearrangement joins TRBV11-2 to TRBJ2-7; D possibly matches TRBD1 or TRBD2 (5 bases each). Germline loops: CDR1 SGHAT, CDR2 FQNNGV. The V and J ends lost 6 bases and 3 bases respectively, with 18 bases between them. CDR3 length equals 15 residues. CDR3 sequence: CASRPSTGRNYEQYF. The DNA of the CDR3 is TGTGCCAGCAGACCCTCCACGGGACGGAACTACGAGCAGTACTTC. The full variable domain, completed using reference TRBV11-2 and TRBJ2-7, is EAGVAQSPRYKIIEKRQSVAFWCNPISGHATLYWYQQILGQGPKLLIQFQNNGVVDDSQLPKDRFSAERLKGVDSTLKIQPAKLEDSAVYLCASRPSTGRNYEQYFGPGTRLTVT.

The V call is TRBV7-3, the J call TRBJ1-1; 7 nucleotides line up with TRBD1. Germline lookup yields CDR1 SGHTA and CDR2 FQGTGA. The CDR3 is 14 amino acids. J gave up 4 bases and V 1 base, and 3 bases lay outside the gene matches. CDR3 sequence (DNA): TGTGCCAGCAGCTTAAAAGGGGGCGGCACTGAAGCTTTCTTT. Translation gives CASSLKGGGTEAFF.

The chain employs TRBV12-3 or TRBV12-4 and TRBJ2-7, with a weak D call TRBD1 (5 bases). The CDR3 sequence is 14 residues long. The V gene lost 6 bases and the J gene lost 0 bases, with 12 bases spanning the gap. This CDR3 reads CASRDDSSSYEQYF. The CDR3 DNA reads as TGTGCCAGCAGAGACGACAGTAGCTCCTACGAGCAGTACTTC.

This clonotype has ten or more counts. V is TRBV20-1 and J is TRBJ2-3; 14 bases match TRBD2. Germline CDR1 reads DFQATT; CDR2 reads SNEGSKA (reference sequence). CDR3 length: 16 amino acids. Trimming removed 3 bases from V and 3 bases from J; junction bases left unmatched: 5. The CDR3 spells CSASGTSGSQTDTQYF. CDR3 DNA: TGCAGTGCTAGCGGGACTAGCGGGAGTCAGACAGATACGCAGTATTTT.

There are many counts of this clonotype. This chain links TRBV5-5 with TRBJ1-2; D uncertain. CDR3 length equals 12 residues. CDR1 and CDR2 (germline): SGHKS, YYEKEE (reference sequence). Trimming pared 1 base from V and 1 base from J, leaving 2 bases between. The CDR3 region has the DNA TGTGCCAGCAGCTTGCGTAACTATGGCTACACCTTC. Protein product: CASSLRNYGYTF.

This clonotype was observed at least ten times. The chain joins TRBV6-5 to TRBJ2-7; possibly TRBD1 for D (6 bases). Germline CDR1 MNHEY, CDR2 SVGAGI. The V end was cut by 7 bases, the J end by 2 bases, with 9 bases between. CDR3 length: 12 amino acids. This chain's CDR3 is CASTGQTYEQYF. As DNA, the CDR3 is TGTGCCAGCACCGGACAGACCTACGAGCAGTACTTC.